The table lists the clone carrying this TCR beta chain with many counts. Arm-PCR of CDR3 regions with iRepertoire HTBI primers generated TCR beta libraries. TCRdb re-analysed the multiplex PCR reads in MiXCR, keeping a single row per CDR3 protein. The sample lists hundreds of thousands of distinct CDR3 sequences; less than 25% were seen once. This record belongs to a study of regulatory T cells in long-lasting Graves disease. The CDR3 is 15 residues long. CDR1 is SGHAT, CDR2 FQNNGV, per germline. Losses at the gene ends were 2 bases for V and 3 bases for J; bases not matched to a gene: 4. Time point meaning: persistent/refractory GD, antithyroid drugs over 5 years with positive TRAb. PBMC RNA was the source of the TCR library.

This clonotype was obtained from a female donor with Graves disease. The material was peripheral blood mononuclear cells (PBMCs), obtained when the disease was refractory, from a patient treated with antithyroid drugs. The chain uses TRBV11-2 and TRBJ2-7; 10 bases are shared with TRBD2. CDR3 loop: CASSLPGLAIYEQYF. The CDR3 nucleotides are TGTGCCAGCAGCTTACCGGGACTAGCGATCTACGAGCAGTACTTC.